The 18 T cell receptor beta chains presented below share a single source sample, sequenced in a study of cytomegalovirus exposure and HLA in healthy donors. Profiling relied on immunoSEQ multiplex PCR, and the TCRdb table lists in-frame clones only, not all of them. Among hundreds of thousands of clones listed, about 90% were seen once. The sample comprised PBMCs. These receptors were obtained from a man aged 18 to 29 in good health and CMV-seropositive.

This sequence joins TRBV5-6 and TRBJ1-5, with no clear D. CDR3 length: 15 amino acids. The germline gives CDR1 SGHDT, CDR2 YYEEEE. V was clipped by 1 base and J by 2 bases, with 10 bases between them. CDR3 coding DNA: TGTGCCAGCAGCTTGACGACTAACGGCAATCAGCCCCAGCATTTT. Its protein product is CASSLTTNGNQPQHF.

To note about this clone: Relative to the germline gene, one junction end is altered; a read error may explain this. The rearrangement joins TRBV2 to TRBJ1-5, with no clear D. The germline V gene has CDR1 SNHLY and CDR2 FYNNEI. The CDR3 contains 14 residues. Here the CDR3 DNA reads TGTGCCAGCAGTGTAGACATAGTAAATCAACCCCAGCATTTT. It specifies CASSVDIVNQPQHF.

This clone was seen a single time. The gene calls are TRBV4-1 and TRBJ2-7; no clear D gene. The V end was cut by 0 bases, the J end by 5 bases, with 8 bases between. Germline V gene lookup returns CDR1 MGHRA and CDR2 YSYEKL. There are 13 residues in the CDR3. DNA of the CDR3: TGCGCCAGCAGCCAAGATCCGGGTAACGAGCAGTACTTC. It encodes CASSQDPGNEQYF.

The genes are TRBV27 and TRBJ1-2; D perhaps matches TRBD1 (5 bases). The CDR3 consists of 13 residues. Germline loops: CDR1 MNHEY, CDR2 SMNVEV (reference sequence). The V and J ends lost 2 bases and 5 bases respectively, with 9 bases between them. The DNA of the CDR3 is TGTGCCAGCAGTTTAGGTGGGGGGTATGGCTACACCTTC. Amino acid sequence: CASSLGGGYGYTF.

The chain recombines TRBV18 with TRBJ2-5; D is perhaps TRBD1 (6 bases). Germline loops: CDR1 KGHSH, CDR2 LQKENI. The CDR3 runs to 14 residues. V lost 5 bases and J 1 base, leaving 11 bases between the germline ends. The CDR3 loop reads CASSYTGLQETQYF. DNA for the CDR3: TGTGCCAGCTCATATACAGGGCTCCAAGAGACCCAGTACTTC.

Notes on this clone: This may stem from a read error, because a much larger clone lies one nucleotide away. This rearrangement joins TRBV9 to TRBJ1-1; D is perhaps TRBD1 (6 bases). Germline V lookup: CDR1 SGDLS, CDR2 YYNGEE. V shed 5 bases and J shed 0 bases, with 8 bases lying between them. This CDR3 comprises 13 residues. The CDR3 DNA follows: TGTGCCAGCAGGGACAGCATGAACACTGAAGCTTTCTTT. Translation gives CASRDSMNTEAFF.

The chain uses TRBV6-5 and TRBJ1-1; possibly TRBD1 for D (5 bases). The CDR3 has 11 amino acids. The germline CDR1 and CDR2 sequences are MNHEY and SVGAGI. The V gene lost 5 bases and the J gene lost 10 bases, with 11 bases spanning the gap. The CDR3: CASSNEGRAFF. CDR3 in DNA: TGTGCCAGCAGTAACGAGGGGAGAGCTTTCTTT.

The CDR3: CSVEKGTGNTIYF. DNA for the CDR3: TGCAGCGTTGAAAAGGGAACTGGAAACACCATATATTTT. The chain couples TRBV29-1 to TRBJ1-3; D ambiguous. This CDR3 comprises 13 residues. Germline CDR1 reads SQVTM; CDR2 reads ANQGSEA. The germline V and J ends were trimmed by 2 bases and 2 bases, with 7 bases remaining between them.

This rearrangement joins TRBV4-1 to TRBJ2-7; TRBD2 matches at 7 bases. CDR3 size: 15 residues. The J segment lost 4 bases and the V segment lost 0 bases, leaving 6 bases of the junction unmatched. Germline assignment: CDR1 MGHRA and CDR2 YSYEKL. The CDR3 region is CASSQDRASGYEQYF. The CDR3 DNA sequence: TGCGCCAGCAGCCAAGATCGGGCTAGCGGATACGAGCAGTACTTC.

This clone was observed once. The chain carries TRBV18 and TRBJ2-7, with 10 positions matching TRBD2. CDR1 is KGHSH, CDR2 LQKENI, per germline. The CDR3 contains 15 residues. The V and J ends lost 2 bases and 2 bases, in that order; junction bases with no gene match: 3. CDR3 nucleotides: TGTGCCAGCTCACCAGGACTAGCGGTAACCTACGAGCAGTACTTC. Its protein is CASSPGLAVTYEQYF.

This chain connects TRBV28 to TRBJ1-3; 8 bases match TRBD1. The CDR3 spans 15 residues. CDR1 is MDHEN, CDR2 SYDVKM, per germline. V dropped 6 bases and J dropped 0; count of bases not matched to a gene: 4. The CDR3 sequence: CASSRTGNSGNTIYF. In DNA, the CDR3 is TGTGCCAGCAGCCGGACAGGGAACTCTGGAAACACCATATATTTT.

V and J are TRBV28 and TRBJ2-7; TRBD1 or TRBD2 may be the D gene (7 bases each). CDR1 and CDR2 (germline): MDHEN, SYDVKM. CDR3 length: 13 residues. With 1 base removed from V and 5 bases from J, the gap between germline ends came to 9 bases. The CDR3 sequence: CASSLSGGDEQYF. In nucleotides, the CDR3 is TGTGCCAGCAGTTTATCAGGGGGGGACGAGCAGTACTTC.

This chain links TRBV9 with TRBJ1-1, with D perhaps matching TRBD1 (6 bases). Germline V gene lookup returns CDR1 SGDLS and CDR2 YYNGEE. V was shortened by 0 bases and J by 3 bases, with 12 bases between the two germline ends. The CDR3 consists of 15 residues. CDR3: CASSVGGARDTEAFF. The CDR3 DNA follows: TGTGCCAGCAGCGTAGGGGGGGCGCGGGACACTGAAGCTTTCTTT.

This clone has a single count. The chain is built from TRBV30 and TRBJ2-7; tentatively, D is TRBD2 (6 bases). Germline V gene sequence: CDR1 GTSNPN, CDR2 SVGIG (reference sequence). This CDR3 is built from 13 residues. Trimming shortened V by 4 bases and J by 1 base, and 11 bases separated the two germline ends. CDR3 DNA: TGTGCCTGGAAGATAGGACTATCCTACGAGCAGTACTTC. Translation gives CAWKIGLSYEQYF.

This sequence joins TRBV5-1 and TRBJ1-1, with TRBD1 as a possible D gene (6 bases). Germline lookup yields CDR1 SGHRS and CDR2 YFSETQ. The CDR3 is 11 amino acids. Trimming took off 5 bases at V and 6 bases at J, with 8 bases between the two ends. The CDR3 sequence is CASRRGAEAFF. In nucleotides, the CDR3 is TGCGCCAGCAGAAGGGGGGCTGAAGCTTTCTTT. Together with reference TRBV5-1 and TRBJ1-1, the CDR3 gives the full variable domain: KAGVTQTPRYLIKTRGQQVTLSCSPISGHRSVSWYQQTPGQGLQFLFEYFSETQRNKGNFPGRFSGRQFSNSRSEMNVSTLELGDSALYLCASRRGAEAFFGQGTRLTVV.

Only a few counts were recorded for this clone. The chain joins TRBV19 to TRBJ2-2; TRBD1 or TRBD2 may be the D gene (5 bases each). This CDR3 region has 15 residues. CDR1 LNHDA and CDR2 SQIVND come from the germline V gene (reference sequence). Trimming cost V 3 bases and J 3 bases, with 11 bases left between them. CDR3 amino acids: CASSMPGRHTGELFF. In DNA, the CDR3 is TGTGCCAGTAGTATGCCGGGGCGCCACACCGGGGAGCTGTTTTTT.

The V and J genes are TRBV4-1 and TRBJ2-7; D not resolved. The CDR3 is 15 amino acids. With 0 bases removed from V and 0 bases from J, the gap between germline ends came to 9 bases. Germline V gives CDR1 MGHRA, CDR2 YSYEKL. The CDR3 region has the DNA TGCGCCAGCAGCCAAGAGGGCGTAAGCTCCTACGAGCAGTACTTC. Translation gives CASSQEGVSSYEQYF.

The rearrangement uses TRBV5-1 and TRBJ2-1; 14 nucleotides match TRBD2. V shed 3 bases and J 9 bases; nucleotides not matched to a gene: 11. CDR3 length: 17 residues. Germline assignment: CDR1 SGHRS and CDR2 YFSETQ. In DNA form, the CDR3 reads TGCGCCAGCAGCTCCGGGACTAGCGGGAGCCTTCGAAGTGAGCAGTTCTTC. Protein: CASSSGTSGSLRSEQFF.